The clone carrying this TCR beta chain was picked up a small number of times. The data originate from a study of beta chain features in type 1 diabetes. This CDR3 is built from 16 residues. Germline V gives CDR1 MGHDK, CDR2 SYGVNS. Trimming stripped 1 base from V and 2 bases from J, with 12 bases between. Expressed TCRB transcripts were sequenced, since all the RNA that had been isolated was reverse transcribed. Libraries were prepared by immunoSEQ multiplex PCR; TCRdb keeps only in-frame clonotypes and omits some of them. This sample has about 930,000 clones, with 15% to 20% found just once. The V call is TRBV25-1, the J call TRBJ1-3, with a weak D call TRBD1 (5 bases). This sequence was found in a woman between 18 and 29 years old in good health. The sequencing sample was made of naive CD4+ T cells from blood. The CDR3 protein is CASSELGGNAGNTIYF. CDR3 in DNA: TGTGCCAGCAGTGAATTGGGGGGTAATGCTGGAAACACCATATATTTT.